This TCR beta chain was found in a study of blood T cell repertoires in COVID-19. Germline values: CDR1 SQVTM, CDR2 ANQGSEA. Trimming left V 7 bases short and J 0 bases short, with 16 bases between. This CDR3 has 14 residues. Data came from immunoSEQ multiplex PCR; TCRdb stores just in-frame clones and leaves some out. The profile shows approximately 200,000 clones, around nine tenths of them singletons. This chain connects TRBV29-1 to TRBJ2-7; a possible D gene is TRBD1 (6 bases). The clonotype originates from a man between 60 and 75 years old who had recovered from COVID-19. Sequencing input: peripheral blood. The CDR3 reads CSAGGQFSSYEQYF. The CDR3 DNA sequence: TGCAGCGCCGGAGGACAGTTTAGCTCCTACGAGCAGTACTTC.